Shown below are 26 T cell receptor beta chains from a single sample sequenced in a study of blood T cell repertoires in COVID-19. Generated by immunoSEQ multiplex PCR, the TCRdb table keeps only in-frame clones and is missing some. The repertoire holds approximately 140,000 clones, with 79% as singletons. Sample: peripheral blood. The receptors come from a man aged 55-75 years with acute or convalescent COVID-19.

The V gene is TRBV30, the J gene TRBJ1-5, with D hard to call. The CDR3 spans 14 residues. Germline V gene lookup returns CDR1 GTSNPN and CDR2 SVGIG (reference sequence). V lost 4 bases to trimming and J lost 1 base, with 11 bases between them. CDR3 protein: CAWKRRESNQPQHF. The CDR3 nucleotides read TGTGCCTGGAAGAGGAGGGAGAGCAATCAGCCCCAGCATTTT.

The chain uses TRBV11-2 and TRBJ2-5; D not certain. Germline values: CDR1 SGHAT, CDR2 FQNNGV. CDR3 length equals 13 residues. V was pared by 1 base and J by 2 bases, with 5 bases between. The CDR3 nucleotides read TGTGCCAGCAGCTTAGCTGAGCAAGAGACCCAGTACTTC. Its protein product is CASSLAEQETQYF.

The gene calls are TRBV30 and TRBJ1-2, with D possibly matching TRBD1 (6 bases). The CDR3 loop spans 10 amino acids. The germline CDR1 and CDR2 sequences are GTSNPN and SVGIG (reference sequence). Trimming removed 3 bases at V and 8 bases at J, with 7 bases between. The CDR3 DNA is TGTGCCTGGAGGGACAGAGGCTACACCTTC. It translates to CAWRDRGYTF.

This chain uses TRBV4-3 with TRBJ2-7; D uncertain. This CDR3 has 13 residues. Trimming took 2 bases from V and 6 from J, leaving 11 bases between them. Germline V CDR1 and CDR2: LGHNA, YSLEER. The CDR3 is CASSQIPGSEQYF. CDR3 bases: TGCGCCAGCAGCCAAATTCCCGGTAGCGAGCAGTACTTC.

There are a few counts of this clone. This rearrangement joins TRBV15 to TRBJ2-7; D is ambiguous. This CDR3 region has 14 residues. Trimming took 0 bases from V and 0 from J, leaving 6 bases between them. The germline V gene has CDR1 LNHNV and CDR2 YYDKDF (reference sequence). The CDR3 sequence: CATSRERSSYEQYF. The CDR3 DNA is TGTGCCACCAGCAGAGAGAGAAGCTCCTACGAGCAGTACTTC.

This clone is a singleton in its sample. The chain uses TRBV19 and TRBJ1-5, with TRBD1 matching 12 bases. CDR3 length: 17 residues. Germline CDR1 reads LNHDA; CDR2 reads SQIVND (reference sequence). Unmatched junction bases numbered 12, after V lost 5 bases and J lost 7 bases. The CDR3 spells CASSVRSGQGAWQPQHF. For the CDR3, the DNA is TGTGCCAGTAGTGTCCGGTCGGGACAGGGGGCTTGGCAGCCCCAGCATTTT.

This clone came up a few times. The V gene is TRBV4-1, the J gene TRBJ2-7, with a possible D match to TRBD2 (6 bases). Germline CDR1 and CDR2: MGHRA and YSYEKL. CDR3 length: 15 residues. With 2 bases removed from V and 2 bases from J, the gap between germline ends came to 13 bases. CDR3: CASSQSLRGAYEQYF. In nucleotides, the CDR3 is TGCGCCAGCAGCCAATCCCTGCGGGGAGCCTACGAGCAGTACTTC.

This clone came up many times. The V and J genes are TRBV3-1 (or the pseudogene TRBV3-2) and TRBJ1-2, with TRBD1 matching 9 bases. Germline lookup yields CDR1 LGHDT and CDR2 YNNKEL (reference sequence). The CDR3 is 16 amino acids. The junction had 11 bases not matched to a gene; V was cut back by 3 bases and J by 6 bases. The CDR3 nucleotides are TGTGCCAGCAGCCACCGAACCACAGGGGGCCGCGATGGCTACACCTTC. Its protein is CASSHRTTGGRDGYTF.

J is TRBJ2-3 and V is TRBV5-1; a possible D gene is TRBD2 (6 bases). Germline V lookup: CDR1 SGHRS, CDR2 YFSETQ. This CDR3 is 16 amino acids long. Trimming pared 1 base from V and 1 base from J, leaving 13 bases between. CDR3 bases: TGCGCCAGCAGCTTGTTTGGGGGGAAAGGCACAGATACGCAGTATTTT. The encoded protein is CASSLFGGKGTDTQYF.

This clone appeared a single time. The V gene is TRBV27, the J gene TRBJ1-2, with D possibly matching TRBD1 (5 bases). There are 15 residues in the CDR3. Germline V lookup: CDR1 MNHEY, CDR2 SMNVEV (reference sequence). The V end lost 6 bases, the J end lost 1 base, and 15 bases lay between the germline ends. The DNA for the CDR3 is TGTGCCAGCAGCTCGGGGGGGGTTGGTAACTATGGCTACACCTTC. It codes for CASSSGGVGNYGYTF.

This clone is a singleton in its sample. The sample holds other DNA sequences that translate to the same CDR3. This chain uses TRBV9 with TRBJ2-3, with a possible D match to TRBD2 (5 bases). V was cut by 0 bases and J by 4 bases, with 9 bases left in between. Germline V gene sequence: CDR1 SGDLS, CDR2 YYNGEE. The CDR3 length is 14 residues. The CDR3 nucleotides read TGTGCCAGCAGCGTAGGAGGGAGTGCAGATACGCAGTATTTT. It yields the protein CASSVGGSADTQYF.

This clone came up a few times. The V and J genes are TRBV29-1 and TRBJ2-5; tentatively, D is TRBD2 (6 bases). Germline V gene sequence: CDR1 SQVTM, CDR2 ANQGSEA. The V and J ends lost 4 bases and 2 bases respectively, with 14 bases between them. CDR3 length: 14 residues. The CDR3 here is CSVAPLGGQETQYF. In DNA, the CDR3 is TGCAGCGTTGCCCCCCTTGGGGGGCAAGAGACCCAGTACTTC.

The chain recombines TRBV18 with TRBJ1-4; tentatively, D is TRBD1 (5 bases). This CDR3 is built from 14 residues. The germline V and J ends were trimmed by 3 bases and 7 bases, with 12 bases remaining between them. Germline CDR1 KGHSH, CDR2 LQKENI. This chain's CDR3 is CASSPGGIGEKLFF. CDR3 nucleotide sequence: TGTGCCAGCTCACCGGGGGGAATCGGTGAAAAACTGTTTTTT.

The chain uses TRBV6-5 and TRBJ1-3; the D gene is possibly TRBD1 (5 bases). The CDR3 sequence is 16 residues long. V was cut by 2 bases and J by 1 base, with 12 bases left in between. Looked up from germline, CDR1 is MNHEY and CDR2 is SVGAGI. Here the CDR3 DNA reads TGTGCCAGCAGTTACGGGGCGACAGCATCTGGAAACACCATATATTTT. It encodes CASSYGATASGNTIYF.

The chain joins TRBV3-1 (or the pseudogene TRBV3-2) to TRBJ2-2, with D maybe TRBD2 (6 bases). The CDR3 spans 17 residues. The ends were cut back, 4 bases at V and 0 bases at J, with 15 bases in the middle. Germline CDR1 reads LGHDT; CDR2 reads YNNKEL (reference sequence). The CDR3 region has the DNA TGTGCCAGCAGCCGCGCATCCGGCGGGGCGAACACCGGGGAGCTGTTTTTT. Its translation: CASSRASGGANTGELFF.

The rearrangement links TRBV2 to TRBJ1-5; D not certain. Looked up from germline, CDR1 is SNHLY and CDR2 is FYNNEI. This CDR3 spans 12 amino acids. Trimming pared 4 bases from V and 6 bases from J, leaving 7 bases between. The CDR3 sequence is CASSVPGQPQHF. CDR3 coding DNA: TGTGCCAGCAGTGTTCCGGGTCAGCCCCAGCATTTT.

J is TRBJ2-6 and V is TRBV18, with 8 positions matching TRBD1. CDR3 length: 17 amino acids. J lost 4 bases, V lost 3 bases, and 8 bases had no gene match. The germline CDR1 and CDR2 sequences are KGHSH and LQKENI. The CDR3: CASSPTGEGTGANVLTF. CDR3 coding DNA: TGTGCCAGCTCACCGACAGGGGAAGGTACAGGGGCCAACGTCCTGACTTTC.

The V and J genes are TRBV19 and TRBJ1-5; the D is unclear. V dropped 3 bases and J dropped 4 bases, with 7 bases sitting between them. The CDR3 has 13 residues. Germline lookup yields CDR1 LNHDA and CDR2 SQIVND (reference sequence). The CDR3 DNA is TGTGCCAGTAGTATGGGCAGGAATCAGCCCCAGCATTTT. Amino acid sequence: CASSMGRNQPQHF.

The chain employs TRBV4-1 and TRBJ1-6; D call uncertain. The CDR3 totals 13 residues. Trimming took 0 bases from V and 7 from J, leaving 4 bases between them. Germline V lookup: CDR1 MGHRA, CDR2 YSYEKL. The CDR3 sequence is CASSQDGNSPLHF. CDR3 nucleotides: TGCGCCAGCAGCCAAGACGGGAATTCACCCCTCCACTTT.

The chain recombines TRBV5-5 with TRBJ2-7, with 10 bases identical to TRBD1. The germline CDR1 and CDR2 sequences are SGHKS and YYEKEE (reference sequence). The CDR3 consists of 16 residues. The V and J ends lost 4 bases and 3 bases, in that order; junction bases with no gene match: 10. CDR3 in amino acids: CASSRKGQGSNYEQYF. The CDR3 DNA sequence: TGTGCCAGCAGCCGGAAGGGACAGGGGAGTAACTACGAGCAGTACTTC. Looking up the rest from reference TRBV5-5 and TRBJ2-7 gives the full variable domain: DAGVTQSPTHLIKTRGQQVTLRCSPISGHKSVSWYQQVLGQGPQFIFQYYEKEERGRGNFPDRFSARQFPNYSSELNVNALLLGDSALYLCASSRKGQGSNYEQYFGPGTRLTVT.

The chain links TRBV4-1 to TRBJ2-5, with D tentatively TRBD1 (7 bases). V lost 1 base to trimming and J lost 1 base, with 13 bases between them. The CDR3 is made up of 16 amino acids. Germline V gene lookup returns CDR1 MGHRA and CDR2 YSYEKL. Here the CDR3 reads CASSQGQGGLQETQYF. CDR3 DNA sequence: TGCGCCAGCAGCCAAGGTCAGGGGGGCCTCCAAGAGACCCAGTACTTC.

This CDR3 is CASSFRDRDYNEQFF. The CDR3 bases are TGCGCCAGCAGCTTCCGGGACAGGGACTACAATGAGCAGTTCTTC. The chain combines TRBV4-1 with TRBJ2-1, with TRBD1 matching over 9 bases. The length of the CDR3 is 15 residues. Trimming cost V 5 bases and J 3 bases; bases outside gene matches: 5. Per the germline V gene, CDR1 is MGHRA and CDR2 is YSYEKL.

The V call is TRBV4-1, the J call TRBJ1-4; D gene ambiguous. V dropped 2 bases and J dropped 5 bases, with 6 bases sitting between them. This CDR3 spans 13 amino acids. Germline V gene data show CDR1 as MGHRA and CDR2 as YSYEKL. CDR3 sequence reads: CASSQLLNEKLFF. Written as DNA, the CDR3 is TGCGCCAGCAGCCAACTATTGAATGAAAAACTGTTTTTT.

In the case of this clone: Sequence at one end of the junction differs from germline and may be a read error. The genes are TRBV5-1 and TRBJ1-1; TRBD1 matches 7 bases. The germline CDR1 and CDR2 sequences are SGHRS and YFSETQ. The CDR3 has 14 residues. CDR3 protein: CASSSTGSNPEAFF. In DNA, the CDR3 is TGCGCCAGCAGCTCGACAGGGTCGAACCCTGAAGCTTTCTTT.

The V and J genes are TRBV7-2 and TRBJ1-3; TRBD1 might be the D (5 bases). Germline V CDR1 and CDR2: SGHTA, FQGNSA. There are 14 residues in the CDR3. V dropped 5 bases and J dropped 2 bases, with 10 bases sitting between them. The CDR3 sequence: CASSAQGTGNTIYF. The DNA for the CDR3 is TGTGCCAGCAGCGCTCAGGGAACTGGAAACACCATATATTTT.

The chain has TRBV7-3 and TRBJ2-7; D may be TRBD1 (6 bases). The germline V and J ends were trimmed by 5 bases and 3 bases, with 17 bases remaining between them. The CDR3 is 15 amino acids. Per the germline V gene, CDR1 is SGHTA and CDR2 is FQGTGA. The CDR3 nucleotides are TGTGCCAGCAGCGGGGAACAGGGACCAGGCTACGAGCAGTACTTC. Protein product: CASSGEQGPGYEQYF.